The clone carrying this T cell receptor (beta chain) was seen only a few times. The CDR3 loop spans 11 amino acids. Looked up from germline, CDR1 is GTSNPN and CDR2 is SVGIG (reference sequence). V lost 3 bases, J lost 8 bases, and 10 bases lay in between. Each individual donor underwent a draw of 8 to 10 milliliters of peripheral blood. The record originates from a study of blood T cells in healthy people across ages. Study in general: Capture by template switching was about one barcoded beta molecule per two T cells.

Using a J-beta primer mix together with a sample-barcoded 5' primer, a second PCR was run for roughly 7 to 12 cycles. MiXCR was run by TCRdb on the 5' RACE reads, yielding one entry per CDR3 protein. The data hold approximately 1.5 million distinct CDR3 sequences, with approximately 32% observed a single time. The TCR comes from a woman in her twenties or thirties in good health. Sample: blood. The chain combines TRBV30 with TRBJ1-2; D uncertain. The CDR3 sequence: CAWSQRRGYTF. CDR3 coding DNA: TGTGCCTGGAGCCAAAGGAGGGGCTACACCTTC.